The entry below describes one TCR beta chain. These data originate in a study of blood T cell repertoires in COVID-19. The wider study: COVID-19 samples from acute and convalescent phases originated in the United States, Italy and Spain. Sources were T cells, B-cell-depleted T cells, or PBMCs; the material itself was cDNA or gDNA.

Per the original data handling: By means of reference gene primer amplification, nucleated cell counts were estimated. Using immunoSEQ multiplex PCR, the repertoire was profiled, and TCRdb retains in-frame clones only, with some absent. The DNA was the basis for D and trimming; V, J and clone size are from that table. Counted here are a few hundred thousand clones, approximately 89% occurring once; the ten biggest clones make up around 8%. The CDR3 length is 15 residues. Germline-derived CDR1 and CDR2 are SGHTA and FQGNSA. V dropped 1 base and J dropped 4 bases, with 11 bases sitting between them. The gene calls are TRBV7-2 and TRBJ1-5; no clear D gene. The sample taken for sequencing was peripheral blood. This clonotype was obtained from a woman aged 45 to 65 who had recovered from COVID-19. CDR3 nucleotides: TGTGCCAGCAGCTTAGGGACTTCTATGAATCAGCCCCAGCATTTT. Translating it yields CASSLGTSMNQPQHF.